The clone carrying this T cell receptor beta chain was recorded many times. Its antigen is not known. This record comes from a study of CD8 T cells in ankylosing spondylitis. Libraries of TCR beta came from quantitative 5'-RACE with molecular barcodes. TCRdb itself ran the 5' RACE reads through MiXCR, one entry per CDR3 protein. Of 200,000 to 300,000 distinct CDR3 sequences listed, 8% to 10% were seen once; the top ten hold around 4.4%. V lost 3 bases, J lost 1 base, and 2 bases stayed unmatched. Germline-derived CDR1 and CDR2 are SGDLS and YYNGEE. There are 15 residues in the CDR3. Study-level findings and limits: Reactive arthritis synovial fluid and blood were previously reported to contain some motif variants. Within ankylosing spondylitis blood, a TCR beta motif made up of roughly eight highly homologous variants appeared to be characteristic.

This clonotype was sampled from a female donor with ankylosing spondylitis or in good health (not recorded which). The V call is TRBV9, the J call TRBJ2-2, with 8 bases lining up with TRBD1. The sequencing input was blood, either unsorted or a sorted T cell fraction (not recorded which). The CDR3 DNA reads TGTGCCAGCAGCGCCGGGACAGGGAACACCGGGGAGCTGTTTTTT. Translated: CASSAGTGNTGELFF.